One sample yielded the 25 T cell receptor beta chains listed below, sequenced in a study of control samples from healthy donors and cancer patients. Assay used: immunoSEQ multiplex PCR; TCRdb lists only in-frame clones, some missing. The table records about 94,000 clones, 90% of them present only once. Sample: blood. Source of these receptors: a young woman in good health.

The rearrangement links TRBV7-9 to TRBJ1-4, with TRBD1 matching over 7 bases. Germline-derived CDR1 and CDR2 are SEHNR and FQNEAQ (reference sequence). Losses at the gene ends were 6 bases for V and 8 bases for J; bases not matched to a gene: 9. This CDR3 contains 14 residues. The CDR3 loop reads CASSSGGAREKLFF. CDR3 DNA: TGTGCCAGCAGTTCAGGGGGAGCTCGGGAAAAACTGTTTTTT.

The DNA of the CDR3 is TGTGCCAGCAGCGTCGGGGGGGCAGGGGAGCAGTACTTC. Amino acid sequence: CASSVGGAGEQYF. This chain links TRBV9 with TRBJ2-7; 8 nucleotides match TRBD2. The V gene's germline CDR1 is SGDLS and CDR2 YYNGEE. J lost 7 bases, V lost 2 bases, and 5 bases had no gene match. CDR3 length equals 13 residues.

J is TRBJ1-1 and V is TRBV4-2, with D unresolved. V lost 2 bases to trimming and J lost 6 bases, with 7 bases between them. CDR3 length: 12 amino acids. CDR1 and CDR2 from the germline V gene are LGHNA and YNFKEQ. CDR3: CASSQRVSEAFF. CDR3 in DNA: TGTGCCAGCAGCCAACGGGTATCTGAAGCTTTCTTT.

This CDR3 reads CASSYFGYEQYF. The CDR3 region has the DNA TGTGCCAGCAGTTACTTTGGCTACGAGCAGTACTTC. This chain joins TRBV6-2 or TRBV6-3 and TRBJ2-7, with D unclear. This CDR3 is built from 12 residues. The V end was cut by 1 base, the J end by 3 bases, with 4 bases between. Germline-derived CDR1 and CDR2 are MNHEY and SVGEGT.

This clone was picked up one time. The J gene is TRBJ1-6, the V gene TRBV18; 9 bases agree with TRBD1. The V gene end was trimmed by 3 bases and the J gene end by 7 bases; junction bases not matched to a gene: 7. CDR1 and CDR2 from the germline V gene are KGHSH and LQKENI. The CDR3 spans 16 residues. In DNA, the CDR3 is TGTGCCAGCTCACCGATACCGGGACAGGGAAATTCACCCCTCCACTTT. Its translation is CASSPIPGQGNSPLHF.

Note on this clone: The junction shows a germline mismatch at one end, possibly a read error. The J gene is TRBJ2-7, the V gene TRBV23-1; D remains unclear. TRBV23-1 is treated as an ORF (open reading frame) with a function not yet certain. This CDR3 has 16 amino acids. For the CDR3, the DNA is TGCGCCAGCAGTCAATCCCAGTCGTCGAGCTCCTACGGGCAGTACTTC. It translates to CASSQSQSSSSYGQYF.

The chain links TRBV5-1 to TRBJ1-1; 9 bases match TRBD1. Germline V CDR1 and CDR2: SGHRS, YFSETQ. The CDR3 is made up of 16 amino acids. The junction had 9 bases not matched to a gene; V was cut back by 4 bases and J by 2 bases. CDR3 sequence reads: CASSQSNRGHNTEAFF. The CDR3 DNA sequence: TGCGCCAGCAGCCAATCGAACAGGGGGCATAACACTGAAGCTTTCTTT.

V gene TRBV5-1 combines with J gene TRBJ1-1; unclear D gene. The ends were cut back, 0 bases at V and 4 bases at J, with 16 bases in the middle. Germline V gene data show CDR1 as SGHRS and CDR2 as YFSETQ. The length of the CDR3 is 16 residues. CDR3 nucleotide sequence: TGCGCCAGCAGCTTGGCAAGCCTTTCAAAGGGCACTGAAGCTTTCTTT. It translates to CASSLASLSKGTEAFF.

This chain joins TRBV13 and TRBJ1-3; D is perhaps TRBD1 (5 bases). V dropped 5 bases and J dropped 4 bases, with 15 bases sitting between them. Germline CDR1 is PRHDT and CDR2 is FYEKMQ (reference sequence). The CDR3 extends over 15 amino acids. In nucleotides, the CDR3 is TGTGCCAGCAGCACCGGACGACAGCTCGGAAACACCATATATTTT. It codes for CASSTGRQLGNTIYF. Full variable domain (missing parts from reference TRBV13 and TRBJ1-3): AAGVIQSPRHLIKEKRETATLKCYPIPRHDTVYWYQQGPGQDPQFLISFYEKMQSDKGSIPDRFSAQQFSDYHSELNMSSLELGDSALYFCASSTGRQLGNTIYFGEGSWLTVV.

This chain links TRBV6-5 with TRBJ2-7; D not certain. The CDR3 covers 10 residues. CDR1 and CDR2 from the germline V gene are MNHEY and SVGAGI. The V gene lost 5 bases and the J gene lost 7 bases, with 6 bases spanning the gap. The CDR3 reads CASSNNEQYF. The CDR3 DNA reads as TGTGCCAGCAGTAATAATGAGCAGTACTTC.

The chain combines TRBV19 with TRBJ1-2; D is ambiguous. The CDR3 sequence is 15 residues long. Germline CDR1 is LNHDA and CDR2 is SQIVND (reference sequence). Trimming took off 3 bases at V and 5 bases at J, with 16 bases between the two ends. The DNA for the CDR3 is TGTGCCAGTAGTATCTCCCGGGCTCCAGGATATGGCTACACCTTC. Translation: CASSISRAPGYGYTF. Drawing the rest from reference TRBV19 and TRBJ1-2, the complete variable domain is DGGITQSPKYLFRKEGQNVTLSCEQNLNHDAMYWYRQDPGQGLRLIYYSQIVNDFQKGDIAEGYSVSREKKESFPLTVTSAQKNPTAFYLCASSISRAPGYGYTFGSGTRLTVV.

This sequence joins TRBV6-5 and TRBJ1-4; D may be TRBD1 (5 bases). V dropped 0 bases and J dropped 8 bases, with 16 bases sitting between them. The CDR3 has 16 residues. CDR1 and CDR2 from the germline V gene are MNHEY and SVGAGI. CDR3 in amino acids: CASSYSFEGRREKLFF. The DNA for the CDR3 is TGTGCCAGCAGTTACTCGTTTGAGGGGAGACGGGAAAAACTGTTTTTT.

V and J are TRBV7-9 and TRBJ2-3; D tentatively fits TRBD1 or TRBD2 (5 bases each). This CDR3 region has 13 residues. Trimming pared 8 bases from V and 7 bases from J, leaving 16 bases between. Germline loops: CDR1 SEHNR, CDR2 FQNEAQ (reference sequence). Here the CDR3 DNA reads TGTGCCAGCTTAGGTGGGGGTGTAAATACGCAGTATTTT. This gives the protein CASLGGGVNTQYF.

The genes are TRBV2 and TRBJ1-1; the D gene is possibly TRBD1 (5 bases). The germline gives CDR1 SNHLY, CDR2 FYNNEI. The CDR3 is made up of 15 amino acids. The V end lost 3 bases, the J end lost 2 bases, and 13 bases lay between the germline ends. The CDR3 nucleotides read TGTGCCAGCAGTGACCCAGGGACGGTAAACACTGAAGCTTTCTTT. The encoded protein is CASSDPGTVNTEAFF.

V and J are TRBV14 and TRBJ2-1, with 8 bases lining up with TRBD1. The CDR3 runs to 19 residues. CDR1 is SGHDN, CDR2 FVKESK, per germline. Unmatched junction bases numbered 12, after V lost 0 bases and J lost 2 bases. In DNA form, the CDR3 reads TGTGCCAGCAGCCAAGAAAGGAGGAGAGCGGACAGGGCCTACAATGAGCAGTTCTTC. Its protein product is CASSQERRRADRAYNEQFF.

CDR3 sequence (DNA): TGCAGCGTTGAAGTTACCGTGAACACTGAAGCTTTCTTT. Its translation is CSVEVTVNTEAFF. This chain uses TRBV29-1 with TRBJ1-1; the D is unclear. The CDR3 runs 13 residues. Per germline, CDR1 SQVTM and CDR2 ANQGSEA. The V end was cut by 1 base, the J end by 0 bases, with 6 bases between.

This sequence joins TRBV19 and TRBJ1-3, with TRBD1 as a possible D gene (5 bases). This CDR3 spans 15 amino acids. Germline-derived CDR1 and CDR2 are LNHDA and SQIVND (reference sequence). V was shortened by 3 bases and J by 3 bases, with 12 bases between the two germline ends. CDR3 sequence reads: CASSIHQGGGNTIYF. In DNA, the CDR3 is TGTGCCAGTAGTATCCATCAGGGTGGTGGAAACACCATATATTTT.

The chain joins TRBV6-1 to TRBJ1-2; 9 bases fit TRBD1. Germline CDR1 reads MNHNS; CDR2 reads SASEGT. The CDR3 covers 16 residues. Trimming took 3 bases from V and 1 from J; bases not matched to a gene: 6. CDR3 sequence reads: CASSEWTGDLNYGYTF. CDR3 in DNA: TGTGCCAGCAGTGAGTGGACAGGGGACCTTAACTATGGCTACACCTTC.

The V call is TRBV4-2, the J call TRBJ1-2, with D perhaps TRBD1 (5 bases). CDR3 length: 17 amino acids. CDR1 is LGHNA, CDR2 YNFKEQ, per germline. V was shortened by 0 bases and J by 4 bases, with 18 bases between the two germline ends. The CDR3 DNA sequence: TGTGCCAGCAGCCAAGATTTGAGAGGGGACTATTCCTATGGCTACACCTTC. It yields the protein CASSQDLRGDYSYGYTF.

This clone has just one count. CDR3 region: CASSSATSGDIYEQYF. The CDR3 nucleotides are TGTGCCAGCAGCTCCGCGACTAGCGGGGATATCTACGAGCAGTACTTC. This chain links TRBV7-6 with TRBJ2-7, with 11 bases lining up with TRBD2. CDR3 length: 16 residues. V dropped 4 bases and J dropped 3; count of bases not matched to a gene: 8. Per germline, CDR1 SGHVS and CDR2 FNYEAQ. Full variable domain (outside the CDR3, taken from reference TRBV7-6 and TRBJ2-7): GAGVSQSPRYKVTKRGQDVALRCDPISGHVSLYWYRQALGQGPEFLTYFNYEAQQDKSGLPNDRFSAERPEGSISTLTIQRTEQRDSAMYRCASSSATSGDIYEQYFGPGTRLTVT.

This sequence joins TRBV3-1 (or the pseudogene TRBV3-2) and TRBJ1-1; D may be TRBD1 (5 bases). The V gene's germline CDR1 is LGHDT and CDR2 YNNKEL (reference sequence). The germline V and J ends were trimmed by 4 bases and 0 bases, with 12 bases remaining between them. The CDR3 runs to 15 residues. The CDR3 nucleotides read TGTGCCAGCAGCCTCCCAGGGATTATGAACACTGAAGCTTTCTTT. It codes for CASSLPGIMNTEAFF.

This clone was observed a handful of times. The rearrangement links TRBV13 to TRBJ2-2, with D perhaps TRBD1 (6 bases). The CDR3 length is 12 residues. V shed 5 bases and J shed 5 bases, with 6 bases lying between them. Germline V gives CDR1 PRHDT, CDR2 FYEKMQ (reference sequence). The CDR3 loop is CASSQGTGELFF. The CDR3 DNA sequence: TGTGCCAGCAGCCAGGGGACCGGGGAGCTGTTTTTT.

The chain uses TRBV4-1 and TRBJ2-7, with 7 bases identical to TRBD1. V lost 3 bases, J lost 12 bases, and 17 bases stayed unmatched. From germline, CDR1 is MGHRA and CDR2 YSYEKL. This CDR3 is built from 15 residues. The CDR3 loop is CASSHPRGNPSGRYF. In DNA, the CDR3 is TGCGCCAGCAGCCACCCCAGGGGGAACCCTTCCGGACGGTACTTC.

V and J are TRBV5-1 and TRBJ2-2; 8 bases are a match to TRBD1. CDR3 length: 16 amino acids. Losses at the gene ends were 3 bases for V and 4 bases for J; bases not matched to a gene: 8. Germline V gene data show CDR1 as SGHRS and CDR2 as YFSETQ. The CDR3 coding sequence is TGCGCCAGCAGCTCGCTGGGACAGGTTGGCACCGGGGAGCTGTTTTTT. Translation: CASSSLGQVGTGELFF.

V gene TRBV5-8 combines with J gene TRBJ2-7, with D tentatively TRBD1 (6 bases). This CDR3 has 15 residues. Per the germline V gene, CDR1 is SGHTS and CDR2 is YDEGEE. Trimming shortened V by 4 bases and J by 0 bases, and 14 bases separated the two germline ends. This chain's CDR3 is CASSPHRVNSYEQYF. The CDR3 DNA reads as TGTGCCAGCAGCCCGCACAGGGTCAACTCCTACGAGCAGTACTTC.